This TCR beta chain comes out of a study of Ad26.COV2.S vaccination and SARS-CoV-2 variants. Study context: The study gave Ad26.COV2.S intramuscularly, once or twice 56 days apart.

This table comes from immunoSEQ multiplex PCR, and its TCRdb copy is limited to in-frame clones, with some not included. Of hundreds of thousands of clones detected, roughly 84% appear once; the ten largest clones hold about 3.3%. Noted treatment: some 19 received Ad26.COV2.S at low or high dose, single or two shots; a few received placebo; per-sample allocation not given. Material that was analyzed had been drawn on day 63 after the first vaccine or placebo injection. The CDR3 has 15 amino acids. V lost 6 bases and J lost 3, with 15 bases in between. The germline V gene has CDR1 MDHEN and CDR2 SYDVKM.

J is TRBJ2-1 and V is TRBV28, with D tentatively TRBD1 or TRBD2 (6 bases each). This clonotype originated in a person aged 18-60 years who received the Ad26.COV2.S COVID-19 vaccine or a placebo. Sequencing used peripheral blood, obtained in a trial of Ad26.COV2.S vaccine versus placebo. The CDR3 nucleotides read TGTGCCAGCAGCCTTCCACAGGGAGGCTACAATGAGCAGTTCTTC. Translating gives CASSLPQGGYNEQFF.